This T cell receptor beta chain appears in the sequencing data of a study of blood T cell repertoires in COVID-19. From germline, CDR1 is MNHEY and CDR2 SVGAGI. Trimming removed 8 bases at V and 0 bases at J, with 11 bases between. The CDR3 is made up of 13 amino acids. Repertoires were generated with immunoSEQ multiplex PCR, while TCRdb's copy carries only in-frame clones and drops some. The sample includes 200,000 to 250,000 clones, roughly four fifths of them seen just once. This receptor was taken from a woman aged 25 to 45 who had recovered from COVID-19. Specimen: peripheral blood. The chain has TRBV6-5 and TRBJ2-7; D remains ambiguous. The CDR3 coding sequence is TGTGCCAGCGGCATTACAGCCTCCTACGAGCAGTACTTC. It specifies CASGITASYEQYF.